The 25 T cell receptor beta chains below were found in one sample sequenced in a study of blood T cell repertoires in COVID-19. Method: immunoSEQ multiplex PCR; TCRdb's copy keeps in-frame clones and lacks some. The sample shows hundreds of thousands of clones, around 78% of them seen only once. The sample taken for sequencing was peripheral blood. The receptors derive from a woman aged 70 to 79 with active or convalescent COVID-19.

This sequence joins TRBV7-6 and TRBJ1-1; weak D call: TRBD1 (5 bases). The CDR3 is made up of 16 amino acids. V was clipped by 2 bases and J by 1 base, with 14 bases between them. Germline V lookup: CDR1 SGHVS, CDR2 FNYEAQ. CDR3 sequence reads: CASSLYHGGGNTEAFF. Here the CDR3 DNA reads TGTGCCAGCAGCTTATATCACGGCGGGGGGAACACTGAAGCTTTCTTT.

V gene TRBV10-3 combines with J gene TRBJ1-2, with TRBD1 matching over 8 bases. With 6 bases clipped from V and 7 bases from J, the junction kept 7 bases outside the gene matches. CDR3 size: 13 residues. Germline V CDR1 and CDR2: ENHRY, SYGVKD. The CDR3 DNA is TGTGCCATCAGAGCGGACAGGGAGGGTGGCTACACCTTC. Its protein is CAIRADREGGYTF.

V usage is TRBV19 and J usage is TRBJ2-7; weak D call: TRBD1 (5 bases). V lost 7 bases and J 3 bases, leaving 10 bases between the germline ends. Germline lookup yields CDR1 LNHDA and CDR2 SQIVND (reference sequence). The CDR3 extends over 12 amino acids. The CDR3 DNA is TGTGCCAGTACCGACAGATACTACGAGCAGTACTTC. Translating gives CASTDRYYEQYF.

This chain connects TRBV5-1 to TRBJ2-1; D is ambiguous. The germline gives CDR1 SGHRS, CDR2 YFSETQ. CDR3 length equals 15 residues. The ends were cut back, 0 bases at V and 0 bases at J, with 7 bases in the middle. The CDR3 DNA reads TGCGCCAGCAGCTTGGCCTTTTCCTCCTACAATGAGCAGTTCTTC. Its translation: CASSLAFSSYNEQFF.

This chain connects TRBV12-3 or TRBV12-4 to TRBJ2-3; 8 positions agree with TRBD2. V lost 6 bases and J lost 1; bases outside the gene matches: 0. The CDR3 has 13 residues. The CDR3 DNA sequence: TGTGCCAGCAGCGGGGGGGGCACAGATACGCAGTATTTT. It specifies CASSGGGTDTQYF.

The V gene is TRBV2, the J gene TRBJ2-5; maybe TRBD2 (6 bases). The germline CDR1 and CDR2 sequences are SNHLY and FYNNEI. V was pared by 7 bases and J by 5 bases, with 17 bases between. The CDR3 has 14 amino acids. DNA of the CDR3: TGTGCCAGCAATGGAGGGGCCCGCGAGGAGACCCAGTACTTC. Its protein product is CASNGGAREETQYF.

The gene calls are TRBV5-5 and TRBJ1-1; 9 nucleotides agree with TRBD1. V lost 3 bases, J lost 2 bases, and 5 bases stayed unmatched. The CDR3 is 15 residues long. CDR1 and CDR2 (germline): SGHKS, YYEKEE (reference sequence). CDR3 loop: CASSWGTGRNTEAFF. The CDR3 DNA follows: TGTGCCAGCAGCTGGGGGACAGGGAGAAACACTGAAGCTTTCTTT.

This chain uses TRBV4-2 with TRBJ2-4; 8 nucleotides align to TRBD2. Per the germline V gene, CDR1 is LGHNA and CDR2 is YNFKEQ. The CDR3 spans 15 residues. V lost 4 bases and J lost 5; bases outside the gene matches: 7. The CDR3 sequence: CASSLGSGAQNIQYF. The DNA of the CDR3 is TGTGCCAGCAGCCTGGGTAGCGGGGCCCAAAACATTCAGTACTTC.

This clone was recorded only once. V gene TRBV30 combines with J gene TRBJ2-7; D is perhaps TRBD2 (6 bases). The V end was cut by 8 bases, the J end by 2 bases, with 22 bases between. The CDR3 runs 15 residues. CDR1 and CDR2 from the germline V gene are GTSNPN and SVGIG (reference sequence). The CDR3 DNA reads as TGTGCCGCAAAGGGAGGCAGCGGAGGGACCTACGAGCAGTACTTC. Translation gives CAAKGGSGGTYEQYF.

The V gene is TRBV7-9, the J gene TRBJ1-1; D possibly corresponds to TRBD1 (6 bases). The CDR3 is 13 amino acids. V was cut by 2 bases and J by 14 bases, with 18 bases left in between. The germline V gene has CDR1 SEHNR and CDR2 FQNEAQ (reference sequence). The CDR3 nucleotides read TGTGCCAGCAGCTTAAGGGACACGACCAAGAGGTTCTTT. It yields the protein CASSLRDTTKRFF.

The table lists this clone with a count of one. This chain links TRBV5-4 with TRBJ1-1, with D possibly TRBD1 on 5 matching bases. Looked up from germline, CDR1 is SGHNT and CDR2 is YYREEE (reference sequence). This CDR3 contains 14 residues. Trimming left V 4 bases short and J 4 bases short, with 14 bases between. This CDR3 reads CASSAGRGGTEAFF. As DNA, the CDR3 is TGTGCCAGCAGCGCCGGGCGGGGGGGCACTGAAGCTTTCTTT.

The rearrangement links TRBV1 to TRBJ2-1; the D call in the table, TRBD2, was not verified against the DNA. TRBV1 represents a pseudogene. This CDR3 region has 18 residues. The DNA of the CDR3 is TGCACCAGCAGCCAATTAAGAGCGGGACCGTTTACCTACAATGAGCAGTTCTTC. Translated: CTSSQLRAGPFTYNEQFF.

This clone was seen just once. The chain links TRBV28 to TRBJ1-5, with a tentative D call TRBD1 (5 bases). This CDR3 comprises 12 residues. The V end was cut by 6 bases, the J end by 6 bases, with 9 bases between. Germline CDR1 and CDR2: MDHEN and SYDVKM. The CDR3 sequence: CASRAGLQPQHF. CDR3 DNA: TGTGCCAGCAGGGCAGGGCTTCAGCCCCAGCATTTT.

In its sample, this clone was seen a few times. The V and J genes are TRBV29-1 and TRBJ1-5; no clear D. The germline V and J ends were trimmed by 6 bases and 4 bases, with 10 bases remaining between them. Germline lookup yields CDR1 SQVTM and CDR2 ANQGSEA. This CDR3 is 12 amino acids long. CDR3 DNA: TGCAGCGTAAAGTCAGCGAATCAGCCCCAGCATTTT. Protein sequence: CSVKSANQPQHF.

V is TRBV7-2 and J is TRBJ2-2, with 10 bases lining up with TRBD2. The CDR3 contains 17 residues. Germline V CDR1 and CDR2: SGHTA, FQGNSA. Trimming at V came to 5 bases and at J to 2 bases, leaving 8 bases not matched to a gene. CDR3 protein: CASSPLGTSANTGELFF. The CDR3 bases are TGTGCCAGCAGCCCACTCGGGACTAGCGCCAACACCGGGGAGCTGTTTTTT.

In DNA form, the CDR3 reads TGTGCCAGCAGCTTGACAGGGGGAATGGGTTCACCCCTCCACTTT. Translation gives CASSLTGGMGSPLHF. The chain couples TRBV7-9 to TRBJ1-6; 9 bases are a match to TRBD1. Germline trimming cut 3 bases from V and 9 bases from J; bases unmatched to any gene: 6. This CDR3 comprises 15 residues. Germline assignment: CDR1 SEHNR and CDR2 FQNEAQ (reference sequence).

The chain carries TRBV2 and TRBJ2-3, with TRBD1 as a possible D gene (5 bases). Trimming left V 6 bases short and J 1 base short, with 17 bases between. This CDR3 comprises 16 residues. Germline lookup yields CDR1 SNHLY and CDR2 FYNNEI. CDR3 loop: CASSSVRGFGTDTQYF. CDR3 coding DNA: TGTGCCAGCAGCTCGGTAAGGGGCTTTGGCACAGATACGCAGTATTTT.

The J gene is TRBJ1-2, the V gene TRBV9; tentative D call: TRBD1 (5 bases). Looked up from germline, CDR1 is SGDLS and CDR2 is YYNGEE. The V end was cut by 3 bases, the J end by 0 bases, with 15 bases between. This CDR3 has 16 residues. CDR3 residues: CASSGQTGTTNYGYTF. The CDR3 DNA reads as TGTGCCAGCAGCGGGCAAACAGGAACCACTAACTATGGCTACACCTTC.

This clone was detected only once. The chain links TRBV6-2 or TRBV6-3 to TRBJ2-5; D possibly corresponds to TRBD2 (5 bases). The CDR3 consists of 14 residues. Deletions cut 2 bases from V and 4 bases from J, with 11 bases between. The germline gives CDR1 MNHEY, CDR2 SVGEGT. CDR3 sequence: CASSYGLAGETQYF. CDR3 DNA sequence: TGTGCCAGCAGTTACGGGCTAGCAGGAGAGACCCAGTACTTC.

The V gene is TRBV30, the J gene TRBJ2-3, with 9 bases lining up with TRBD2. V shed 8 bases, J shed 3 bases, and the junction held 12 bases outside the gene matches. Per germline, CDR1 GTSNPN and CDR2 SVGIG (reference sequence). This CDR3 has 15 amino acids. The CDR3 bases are TGTGCCCACGAGACGGGCGCGGGAGGGACAGATACGCAGTATTTT. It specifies CAHETGAGGTDTQYF.

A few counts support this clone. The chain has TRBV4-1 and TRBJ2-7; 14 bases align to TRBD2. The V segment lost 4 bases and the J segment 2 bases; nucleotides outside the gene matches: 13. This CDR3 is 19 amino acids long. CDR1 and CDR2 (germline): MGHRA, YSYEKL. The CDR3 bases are TGCGCCAGCAGCCGAAGATCGGGACTAGCGGGAGAAGGAGCCTACGAGCAGTACTTC. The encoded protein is CASSRRSGLAGEGAYEQYF.

This CDR3 reads CASSQDRGNGYTF. The DNA for the CDR3 is TGCGCCAGCAGCCAAGACAGGGGTAATGGCTACACCTTC. The rearrangement links TRBV4-3 to TRBJ1-2; possible D gene TRBD1, 6 bases. The CDR3 covers 13 residues. Looked up from germline, CDR1 is LGHNA and CDR2 is YSLEER. V was shortened by 0 bases and J by 6 bases, with 8 bases between the two germline ends.

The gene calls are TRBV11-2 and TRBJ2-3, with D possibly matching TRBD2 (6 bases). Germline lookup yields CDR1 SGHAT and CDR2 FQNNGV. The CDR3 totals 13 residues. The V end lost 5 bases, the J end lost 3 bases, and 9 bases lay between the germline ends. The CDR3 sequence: CASSPRGTDTQYF. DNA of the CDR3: TGTGCCAGCAGCCCCCGGGGGACAGATACGCAGTATTTT.

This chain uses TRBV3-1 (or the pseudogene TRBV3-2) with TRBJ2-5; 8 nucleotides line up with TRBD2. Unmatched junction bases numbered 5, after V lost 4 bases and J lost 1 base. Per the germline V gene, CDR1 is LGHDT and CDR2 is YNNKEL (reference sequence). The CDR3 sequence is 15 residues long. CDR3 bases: TGTGCCAGCAGCCGTCGCGGGGGGACCCAAGAGACCCAGTACTTC. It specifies CASSRRGGTQETQYF.

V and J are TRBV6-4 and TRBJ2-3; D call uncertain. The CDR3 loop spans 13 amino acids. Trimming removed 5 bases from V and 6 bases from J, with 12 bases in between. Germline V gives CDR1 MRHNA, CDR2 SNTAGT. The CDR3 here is CASSPSPGDTQYF. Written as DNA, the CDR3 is TGTGCCAGCAGTCCATCTCCAGGTGATACGCAGTATTTT.